The 2 T cell receptor beta chains presented below share a single source sample, sequenced in a study of cytomegalovirus exposure and HLA in healthy donors. PCR involved 60 Vbeta and 13 Jbeta primers. Clones were sequenced by immunoSEQ multiplex PCR, and TCRdb holds only the in-frame ones, with some missing. This table holds 85,000 to 130,000 clones, 60% to 85% found once. The specimen was PBMCs. The receptors originated from a male donor in good health and CMV-seropositive.

The V gene is TRBV6-5, the J gene TRBJ1-5; 7 positions agree with TRBD1. The J segment lost 0 bases and the V segment lost 6 bases, leaving 5 bases of the junction unmatched. CDR1 is MNHEY, CDR2 SVGAGI, per germline. The CDR3 runs to 15 residues. CDR3 DNA sequence: TGTGCCAGCAGCACAGGGGCGGATAGCAATCAGCCCCAGCATTTT. Protein: CASSTGADSNQPQHF.

V usage is TRBV14 and J usage is TRBJ2-6; TRBD2 matches at 7 bases. Germline CDR1 and CDR2: SGHDN and FVKESK. The CDR3 totals 20 residues. The junction had 12 bases not matched to a gene; V was cut back by 1 base and J by 0 bases. The CDR3 DNA reads TGTGCCAGCAGCCAAGCAAGGGTAGGGCGGGGGTCCTCTGGGGCCAACGTCCTGACTTTC. Translated, it gives CASSQARVGRGSSGANVLTF. Together with reference TRBV14 and TRBJ2-6, the CDR3 gives the full variable domain: EAGVTQFPSHSVIEKGQTVTLRCDPISGHDNLYWYRRVMGKEIKFLLHFVKESKQDESGMPNNRFLAERTGGTYSTLKVQPAELEDSGVYFCASSQARVGRGSSGANVLTFGAGSRLTVL.